A selection of T cell receptor beta chains follows, all from one sample in a study of early T cells in non-severe SARS-CoV-2 infection. A single record per CDR3 protein comes from TCRdb applying MiXCR to the 5' RACE reads. This table has about 90,000 distinct CDR3 sequences, about an eighth appearing once. This specimen was whole blood, taken at baseline. Receptor source: an adult who was a healthcare worker with PCR-confirmed SARS-CoV-2 infection or an uninfected control (not recorded which). CDR3s include the opening cysteine and the closing phenylalanine or tryptophan. D genes are given only for firm matches. The listing skips clone size in some rows; elsewhere it reads once, few, many or a size class.

clone size	D gene	V gene	J gene	CDR3 DNA	CDR3 protein
few	NA	TRBV23-1	TRBJ2-3	TGCGCCAGCAGAGGGTTTTTCACAGATACGCAGTATTTT	CASRGFFTDTQYF
few	NA	TRBV20-1	TRBJ1-1	TGCAGTGCCAGTTGGGGTGGGACTGAAGCTTTCTTT	CSASWGGTEAFF
NA	NA	TRBV5-1	TRBJ1-2	TGCGCCAGCGGGGACAACAGGGGCTACACCTTC	CASGDNRGYTF
NA	NA	TRBV25-1	TRBJ1-1	TGTGCCAGCAGTGATCCCGGGGCGATGAACACTGAAGCTTTCTTT	CASSDPGAMNTEAFF
NA	NA	TRBV21-1	TRBJ2-1	TGTGCCAGCAGCCGAGTTAGGGGTACGGGCGTAAACAATGAGCAGTTCTTC	CASSRVRGTGVNNEQFF
NA	NA	TRBV6-1	TRBJ1-6	TGTGCCAGCAGTGATTCAGGGAATAATTCACCCCTCCACTTT	CASSDSGNNSPLHF
NA	NA	TRBV19	TRBJ1-2	TGTGCCAGTAGTATCAGGCCAACCTACTATGGCTACACCTTC	CASSIRPTYYGYTF
few	NA	TRBV20-1	TRBJ2-3	TGCAGTGCTAGAAAAGGAGATACGCAGTATTTT	CSARKGDTQYF
NA	NA	TRBV28	TRBJ2-3	TGTGCCGCAGCCCAGCCTCATACGCAGTATTTT	CAAAQPHTQYF
NA	NA	TRBV12-3/TRBV12-4	TRBJ2-3	TGTGCCAGCAGTTTGTCTGCCGTGGATACGCAGTATTTT	CASSLSAVDTQYF
NA	NA	TRBV6-6	TRBJ2-6	TGTGCCAGCGGTGTGAGCTCTGGGGCCAACGTCCTGACTTTC	CASGVSSGANVLTF
NA	NA	TRBV24-1	TRBJ1-1	TGTGCCACCATTAGTTCAGGGGATGAAGCTTTCTTT	CATISSGDEAFF
NA	NA	TRBV11-2	TRBJ1-2	TGTGCCAGCAGCTTAATCGGCGGGATAGGAGGCGGCTACACCTTC	CASSLIGGIGGGYTF
NA	TRBD2	TRBV20-1	TRBJ2-3	TGCAGTGCTAGTCGGGAGGGAGGGACAGATACGCAGTATTTT	CSASREGGTDTQYF
NA	TRBD1	TRBV27	TRBJ2-3	TGTGCCAGCCAGGACAGGGGGGAAGATACGCAGTATTTT	CASQDRGEDTQYF
NA	NA	TRBV25-1	TRBJ1-1	TGTGCCAGCAGTGAATTGCTTGAAGCTTTCTTT	CASSELLEAFF
few	NA	TRBV9	TRBJ2-1	TGTGCCAGCAGCGTAGGGCACCAGAGCTCCTACAATGAGCAGTTCTTC	CASSVGHQSSYNEQFF
many	TRBD2	TRBV4-1	TRBJ2-4	TGCGCCAGCAGCCAGCCTAGCGGGATAGCCAAAAACATTCAGTACTTC	CASSQPSGIAKNIQYF
many	NA	TRBV20-1	TRBJ1-1	TGCAGTGCTCTTACAGACTTCATGAACACTGAAGCTTTCTTT	CSALTDFMNTEAFF
many	TRBD2	TRBV7-2	TRBJ2-2	TGTGCCAGCAGCTTACAGCGGGGGGGAGTCGCCGGGGAGCTGTTTTTT	CASSLQRGGVAGELFF
few	TRBD2	TRBV30	TRBJ2-5	TGTGCCTGCTCTAGCGGCGGAGAGACCCAGTACTTC	CACSSGGETQYF
NA	NA	TRBV12-3/TRBV12-4	TRBJ1-1	TGTGCCAGCAGTTGGGGAACAGGGAACACTGAAGCTTTCTTT	CASSWGTGNTEAFF
NA	TRBD2	TRBV5-4	TRBJ2-2	TGTGCCAGCAGCCCCCGGAGCGGGAGGGACGACACCGGGGAGCTGTTTTTT	CASSPRSGRDDTGELFF
few	NA	TRBV2	TRBJ1-5	TGTGCCAGCAGTGAGGGGGGTACGGGCAATCAGCCCCAGCATTTT	CASSEGGTGNQPQHF
NA	NA	TRBV3-1	TRBJ1-2	TGTGCCAGCAGCCAAGATCGGACCTATGGCTACACCTTC	CASSQDRTYGYTF
many	NA	TRBV5-1	TRBJ1-6	TGCGCCAGCAGCTTGGGACAAGATAATTCACCCCTCCACTTT	CASSLGQDNSPLHF
NA	TRBD2	TRBV20-1	TRBJ2-5	TGCAGTGCTAGAGATCCCCGGGGAGCGGGAGACCAAGAGACCCAGTACTTC	CSARDPRGAGDQETQYF
few	NA	TRBV5-4	TRBJ2-7	TGTGCCAGCAGCTACGACGGGTCCTACGAGCAGTACTTC	CASSYDGSYEQYF
many	TRBD1	TRBV12-3/TRBV12-4	TRBJ1-5	TGTGCCAGCAGTTTTGAATCGGGACAGAATCAGCCCCAGCATTTT	CASSFESGQNQPQHF
NA	NA	TRBV20-1	TRBJ2-1	TGCAGTGCTACGGTCCCACCCAATGAGCAGTTCTTC	CSATVPPNEQFF
NA	NA	TRBV12-5	TRBJ1-1	TGTGCTAGTGGTTTGGTAGCGCCGAACACTGAAGCTTTCTTT	CASGLVAPNTEAFF
medium-sized	NA	TRBV7-9	TRBJ2-3	TGTGCCAGCAGCCCCCCGCGGGACCTTAGGAGAGATACGCAGTATTTT	CASSPPRDLRRDTQYF
few	NA	TRBV5-5	TRBJ2-3	TGTGCCAGCAGCAGAACGCCCACCACAGATACGCAGTATTTT	CASSRTPTTDTQYF
many	TRBD1	TRBV7-2	TRBJ2-5	TGTGCCAGCAGCCCAGGGGGTTGGACCCAGTACTTC	CASSPGGWTQYF
many	NA	TRBV6-4	TRBJ1-5	TGTGCCAGCAGTGACAGCGGCAATCAGCCCCAGCATTTT	CASSDSGNQPQHF
NA	TRBD1	TRBV5-6	TRBJ1-1	TGTGCCAGCAACCGGCTCATGAACAGGGGGACGAACACTGAAGCTTTCTTT	CASNRLMNRGTNTEAFF
few	TRBD2	TRBV18	TRBJ2-7	TGTGCCAGCTCACCAACTAGCGGGAGAGCCTACGAGCAGTACTTC	CASSPTSGRAYEQYF